At least ten counts were recorded for the clone carrying this TCR beta chain. The antigen is unknown. The entry originates in a study of CD8 T cells in ankylosing spondylitis. Study-wide results and caveats: Existing reports had already noted some motif variants in reactive arthritis synovial fluid and blood. Matched ankylosing spondylitis synovial fluid reportedly showed significant enrichment of disease-linked clones.

The length of the CDR3 is 13 residues. CDR1 MGHDK and CDR2 SYGVNS come from the germline V gene. V gave up 7 bases and J gave up 3 bases, with 13 bases separating them. Making use of molecular barcodes, quantitative 5'-RACE generated TCR beta libraries. TCRdb recomputed calls from the 5' RACE reads with MiXCR, one row per CDR3 protein. The sample lists under 300,000 distinct CDR3 sequences; about 10% were seen once. The gene calls are TRBV25-1 and TRBJ2-7; D not certain. Source material: blood, either unsorted or a sorted T cell fraction (not recorded which). The source is a male donor with ankylosing spondylitis or in good health (not recorded which). The CDR3 DNA reads TGTGCCAGCAAACGAGGAACGGACTACGAGCAGTACTTC. This sequence encodes CASKRGTDYEQYF.